Detailed here is one T cell receptor beta chain. The V gene end was trimmed by 4 bases and the J gene end by 5 bases; junction bases not matched to a gene: 19. The germline V gene encodes CDR1 LGHDT and CDR2 YNNKEL (reference sequence). The CDR3 runs 18 residues. The method was immunoSEQ multiplex PCR; TCRdb's version includes in-frame clones alone and lacks a portion of them. The repertoire includes roughly 200,000 clones, 84% of them detected once, and roughly 3.2% sits in the top ten. This entry comes from a study of blood T cell repertoires in COVID-19. Input material: PBMCs or T cells enriched from blood (not recorded which). This sequence joins TRBV3-1 (or the pseudogene TRBV3-2) and TRBJ1-2, with TRBD1 matching 7 bases. The clonotype comes from a young woman who had been exposed to COVID-19. The CDR3 coding sequence is TGTGCCAGCAGCCGACACGATGACGTAACAGGGGTTGGGTATGGCTACACCTTC. Translation gives CASSRHDDVTGVGYGYTF.